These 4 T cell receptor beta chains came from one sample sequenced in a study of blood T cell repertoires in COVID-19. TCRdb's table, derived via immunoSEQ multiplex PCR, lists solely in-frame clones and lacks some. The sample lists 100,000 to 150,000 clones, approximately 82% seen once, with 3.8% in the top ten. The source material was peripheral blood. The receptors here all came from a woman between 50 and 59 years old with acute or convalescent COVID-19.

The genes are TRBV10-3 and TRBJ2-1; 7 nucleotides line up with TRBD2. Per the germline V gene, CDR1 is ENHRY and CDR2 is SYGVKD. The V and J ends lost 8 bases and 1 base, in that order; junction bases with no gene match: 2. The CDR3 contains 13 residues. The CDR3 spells CAISGLSYNEQFF. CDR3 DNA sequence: TGTGCCATCTCGGGACTATCCTACAATGAGCAGTTCTTC.

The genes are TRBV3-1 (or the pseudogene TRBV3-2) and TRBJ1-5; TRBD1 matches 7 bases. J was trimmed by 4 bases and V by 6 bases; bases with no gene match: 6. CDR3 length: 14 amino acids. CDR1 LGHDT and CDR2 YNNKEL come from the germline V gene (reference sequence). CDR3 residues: CASSPNRGNQPQHF. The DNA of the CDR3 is TGTGCCAGCAGTCCTAACAGGGGAAATCAGCCCCAGCATTTT.

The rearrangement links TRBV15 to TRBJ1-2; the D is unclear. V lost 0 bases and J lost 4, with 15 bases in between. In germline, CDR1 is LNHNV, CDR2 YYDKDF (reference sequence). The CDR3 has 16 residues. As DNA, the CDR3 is TGTGCCACCAGCAGAGATAGCGCAGCACACTTCTATGGCTACACCTTC. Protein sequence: CATSRDSAAHFYGYTF.

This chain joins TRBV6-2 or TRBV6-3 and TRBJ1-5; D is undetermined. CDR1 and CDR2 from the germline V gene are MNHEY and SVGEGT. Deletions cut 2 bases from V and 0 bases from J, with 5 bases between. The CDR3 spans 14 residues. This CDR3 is CASSYIISNQPQHF. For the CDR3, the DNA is TGTGCCAGCAGTTACATAATTAGCAATCAGCCCCAGCATTTT.